In its sample, the clone carrying this T cell receptor beta chain was seen a few times. The data originate from a study of patients and donors after allogeneic stem cell transplantation. TCRdb ran MiXCR on the RT-PCR reads and lists one entry per CDR3 protein. The sample includes 900,000 to 1,000,000 distinct CDR3 sequences, roughly 17% of them seen just once. The CDR3 loop spans 17 amino acids. Germline V CDR1 and CDR2: LGHDT, YNNKEL (reference sequence). The V gene end was trimmed by 0 bases and the J gene end by 4 bases; junction bases not matched to a gene: 9. The chain joins TRBV3-1 to TRBJ2-3; 8 nucleotides line up with TRBD2. The sequenced material came from blood, either unsorted or a sorted T cell fraction (not recorded which). The receptor comes from a human donor who was either an allogeneic HSCT recipient or a stem cell or donor lymphocyte infusion donor (not recorded which). It is not recorded whose cells these are; they may come from a transplant donor. The CDR3: CASSQDGTRYFADTQYF. The CDR3 nucleotides are TGTGCCAGCAGCCAAGACGGGACTAGATATTTCGCAGATACGCAGTATTTT.